This T cell receptor beta chain was retrieved from a study of T cell responses to AZD1222 COVID-19 vaccine. Study-wide findings and caveats: Per reports, nearly half of all spike-specific TCRs target regions that are unmutated in variants.

The table lists this clone with a few counts. No antigen is known for it. Data came from immunoSEQ multiplex PCR; TCRdb stores just in-frame clones and leaves some out. The sample has around 120,000 clones; about nine tenths are singletons. Germline V CDR1 and CDR2: GTSNPN, SVGIG (reference sequence). The CDR3 has 13 residues. The V end lost 4 bases, the J end lost 10 bases, and 17 bases lay between the germline ends. The sequences come from peripheral blood, collected on day 0 of AZD1222 vaccination. This TCR was recovered from an adult in good health. The rearrangement links TRBV30 to TRBJ2-1; a weak D match, TRBD2 (5 bases). CDR3: CAWTKYERGEQFF. The CDR3, as DNA: TGTGCCTGGACCAAGTACGAGCGAGGGGAGCAGTTCTTC.